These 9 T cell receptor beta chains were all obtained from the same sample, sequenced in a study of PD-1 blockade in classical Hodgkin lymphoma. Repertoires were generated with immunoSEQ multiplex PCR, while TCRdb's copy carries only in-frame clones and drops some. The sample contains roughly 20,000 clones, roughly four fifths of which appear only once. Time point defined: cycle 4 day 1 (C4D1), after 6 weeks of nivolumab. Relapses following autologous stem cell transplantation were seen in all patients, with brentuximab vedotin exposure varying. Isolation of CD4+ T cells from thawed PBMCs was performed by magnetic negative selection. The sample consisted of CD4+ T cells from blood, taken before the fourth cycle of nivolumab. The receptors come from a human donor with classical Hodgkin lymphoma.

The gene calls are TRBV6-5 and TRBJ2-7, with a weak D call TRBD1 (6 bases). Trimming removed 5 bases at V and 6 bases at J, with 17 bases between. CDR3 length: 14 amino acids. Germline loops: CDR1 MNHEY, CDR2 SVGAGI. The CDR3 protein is CASSQKPQGFEQYF. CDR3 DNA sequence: TGTGCCAGCAGTCAAAAGCCCCAGGGGTTCGAGCAGTACTTC.

The CDR3 DNA reads TGTGCCAGCAGTCGGGACAACCAAGGAGGCTCCTACAATGAGCAGTTCTTC. This sequence encodes CASSRDNQGGSYNEQFF. The rearrangement joins TRBV2 to TRBJ2-1; weak D call: TRBD1 (6 bases). V was cut by 5 bases and J by 0 bases, with 17 bases left in between. Per germline, CDR1 SNHLY and CDR2 FYNNEI. The CDR3 sequence is 17 residues long.

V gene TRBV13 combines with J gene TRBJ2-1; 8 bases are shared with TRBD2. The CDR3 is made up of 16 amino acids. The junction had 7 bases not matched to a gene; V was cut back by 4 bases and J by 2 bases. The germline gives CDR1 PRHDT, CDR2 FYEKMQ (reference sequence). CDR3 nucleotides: TGTGCCAGCAGCTCTCCGGGACTAGTCGCCTACAATGAGCAGTTCTTC. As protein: CASSSPGLVAYNEQFF.

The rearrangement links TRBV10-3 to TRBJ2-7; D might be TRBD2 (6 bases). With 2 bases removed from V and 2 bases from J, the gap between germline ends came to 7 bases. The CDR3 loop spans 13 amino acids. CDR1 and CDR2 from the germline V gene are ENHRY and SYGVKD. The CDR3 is CAISEGTPYEQYV. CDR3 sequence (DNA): TGTGCCATCAGTGAGGGGACTCCCTACGAGCAGTACGTC.

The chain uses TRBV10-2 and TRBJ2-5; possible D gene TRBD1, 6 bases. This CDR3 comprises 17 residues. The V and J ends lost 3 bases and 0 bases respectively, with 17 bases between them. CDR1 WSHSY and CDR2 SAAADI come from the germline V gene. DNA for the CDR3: TGCGCCAGCAGTGATAGTTCAGGGGCAGCCAACCAAGAGACCCAGTACTTC. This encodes CASSDSSGAANQETQYF.

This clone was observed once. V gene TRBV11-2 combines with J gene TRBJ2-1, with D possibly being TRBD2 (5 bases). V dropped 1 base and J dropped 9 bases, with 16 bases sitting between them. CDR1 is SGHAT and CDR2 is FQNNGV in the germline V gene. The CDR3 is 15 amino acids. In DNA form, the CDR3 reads TGTGCCAGCAGCTTAGGTGTGAGGGCCGGTCCTGAGCAGTTCTTC. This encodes CASSLGVRAGPEQFF.

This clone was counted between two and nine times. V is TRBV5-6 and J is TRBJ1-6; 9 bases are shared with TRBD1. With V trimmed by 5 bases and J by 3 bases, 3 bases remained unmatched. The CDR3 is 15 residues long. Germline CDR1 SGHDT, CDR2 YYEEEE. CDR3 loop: CASRPGQGYNSPLHF. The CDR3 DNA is TGTGCCAGCAGACCGGGACAGGGCTATAATTCACCCCTCCACTTT.

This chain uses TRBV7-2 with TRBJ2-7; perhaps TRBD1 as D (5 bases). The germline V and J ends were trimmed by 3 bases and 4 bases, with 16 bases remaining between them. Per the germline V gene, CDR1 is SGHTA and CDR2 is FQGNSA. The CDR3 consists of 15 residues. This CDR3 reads CASSLIGEPTYEQYV. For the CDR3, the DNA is TGTGCCAGCAGCTTGATAGGGGAACCTACTTACGAGCAGTACGTC.

This chain's CDR3 is CASSEMGGRSIANGGYEQYV. CDR3 DNA sequence: TGTGCCAGCAGTGAAATGGGCGGGCGGTCCATCGCAAACGGGGGTTACGAGCAGTACGTC. V and J are TRBV6-1 and TRBJ2-7; weak D call: TRBD2 (6 bases). Trimming took 2 bases from V and 4 from J, leaving 30 bases between them. The CDR3 sequence is 20 residues long. The germline gives CDR1 MNHNS, CDR2 SASEGT.